One and the same sample provided the 26 T cell receptor beta chains below, sequenced in a study of T cells in narcolepsy listed by TCRdb under 2018. Library preparation was by the immunoSEQ multiplex PCR assay. TCRdb's version of the immuneACCESS table is confined to in-frame rearrangements and falls short of the full clone set. An unresolved V gene accounts for under half of the shortfall where checked; the remainder is of unknown origin. The sample records tens of thousands of clones, about four fifths of which are singletons. In total, the top ten clones hold 0.71% of the sample. Sequenced sample: CD45RA- memory CD4+ T cells from PBMCs. Read against the paper, the sample's cell subset or site label means: memory T cells sorted ex vivo from peripheral blood. The receptors here all came from a human donor with narcolepsy.

This rearrangement joins TRBV7-2 to TRBJ2-3, with D unclear. The V end lost 4 bases, the J end lost 2 bases, and 13 bases lay between the germline ends. Germline loops: CDR1 SGHTA, CDR2 FQGNSA. The CDR3 spans 15 residues. CDR3 DNA sequence: TGTGCCAGCAGCTCAAACCCACGGAACACAGATACGCAGTATTTT. Translating it yields CASSSNPRNTDTQYF.

The J gene is TRBJ2-7, the V gene TRBV2; 8 bases align to TRBD1. With 6 bases clipped from V and 4 bases from J, the junction kept 8 bases outside the gene matches. The CDR3 has 14 amino acids. Germline V CDR1 and CDR2: SNHLY, FYNNEI. The CDR3 DNA reads as TGTGCCAGCAGAACAGGGGGGACGGAATACGAGCAGTACTTC. It yields the protein CASRTGGTEYEQYF.

The V and J genes are TRBV27 and TRBJ1-5; perhaps TRBD1 as D (6 bases). The CDR3 is made up of 15 amino acids. The ends were cut back, 11 bases at V and 1 base at J, with 18 bases in the middle. The germline V gene has CDR1 MNHEY and CDR2 SMNVEV (reference sequence). In DNA, the CDR3 is TGTGCCCCACGTGGAGGGGGGCGCAGCAATCAGCCCCAGCATTTT. This sequence encodes CAPRGGGRSNQPQHF.

The J gene is TRBJ1-1, the V gene TRBV5-6; D is possibly TRBD1 (6 bases). The V and J ends lost 4 bases and 4 bases respectively, with 11 bases between them. The CDR3 consists of 13 residues. Germline values: CDR1 SGHDT, CDR2 YYEEEE. CDR3 in DNA: TGTGCCAGCAGCCCGGGACATTCCACTGAAGCTTTCTTT. Protein sequence: CASSPGHSTEAFF.

This chain joins TRBV6-5 and TRBJ2-1, with D perhaps matching TRBD1 (5 bases). CDR3 length: 13 amino acids. Germline-derived CDR1 and CDR2 are MNHEY and SVGAGI. Trimming removed 2 bases from V and 9 bases from J, with 11 bases in between. The CDR3 is CASSYPGFGEQFF. CDR3 nucleotide sequence: TGTGCCAGCAGTTACCCAGGGTTCGGTGAGCAGTTCTTC.

V usage is TRBV2 and J usage is TRBJ2-5, with D uncertain. The CDR3 spans 11 residues. Germline V lookup: CDR1 SNHLY, CDR2 FYNNEI. V lost 2 bases and J 5 bases, leaving 3 bases between the germline ends. The CDR3: CASSERETQYF. DNA of the CDR3: TGTGCCAGCAGTGAACGGGAGACCCAGTACTTC.

The rearrangement links TRBV5-1 to TRBJ2-5, with 9 nucleotides matching TRBD1. V was pared by 4 bases and J by 4 bases, with 8 bases of the junction left unmatched. The CDR3 extends over 15 amino acids. The germline CDR1 and CDR2 sequences are SGHRS and YFSETQ. CDR3 loop: CASSSNRGRPETQYF. The DNA for the CDR3 is TGCGCCAGCAGCAGCAACAGGGGGCGCCCAGAGACCCAGTACTTC.

V usage is TRBV6-1 and J usage is TRBJ1-5, with 8 bases matching TRBD1. This CDR3 is built from 15 residues. Trimming cost V 4 bases and J 0 bases; bases outside gene matches: 2. Germline values: CDR1 MNHNS, CDR2 SASEGT. CDR3 region: CASSGTGNSNQPQHF. For the CDR3, the DNA is TGTGCCAGCAGTGGGACAGGGAATAGCAATCAGCCCCAGCATTTT.

This clone was observed a handful of times. The same CDR3 arises from other DNA sequences in this sample as well. This rearrangement joins TRBV19 to TRBJ1-4; no clear D gene. The germline V and J ends were trimmed by 5 bases and 0 bases, with 10 bases remaining between them. CDR1 and CDR2 from the germline V gene are LNHDA and SQIVND (reference sequence). The CDR3 runs 15 residues. In DNA form, the CDR3 reads TGTGCCAGTAGTGGAAACTATGCAACTAATGAAAAACTGTTTTTT. Encoded protein: CASSGNYATNEKLFF.

This rearrangement joins TRBV6-1 to TRBJ2-1; D remains ambiguous. This CDR3 spans 15 amino acids. Germline values: CDR1 MNHNS, CDR2 SASEGT. Trimming cost V 5 bases and J 3 bases, with 14 bases left between them. This chain's CDR3 is CASSSDAYSYNEQFF. The DNA for the CDR3 is TGTGCCAGCAGTTCTGACGCCTACAGCTACAATGAGCAGTTCTTC.

The chain is built from TRBV30 and TRBJ2-7; 7 bases fit TRBD1. V trimming: 1 base; J trimming: 6 bases; junction bases outside the gene matches: 6. This CDR3 is 13 amino acids long. Germline assignment: CDR1 GTSNPN and CDR2 SVGIG (reference sequence). The CDR3 DNA follows: TGTGCCTGGAGTGAGACAGGGTCGGCCGAGCAGTACTTC. It translates to CAWSETGSAEQYF.

This rearrangement joins TRBV28 to TRBJ2-3, with D perhaps matching TRBD2 (6 bases). CDR3 size: 18 residues. The germline V gene encodes CDR1 MDHEN and CDR2 SYDVKM. The V end was cut by 5 bases, the J end by 0 bases, with 21 bases between. Here the CDR3 DNA reads TGTGCCAGCAGTACCCCCTTTAGTCTTAGCGGCAGCACAGATACGCAGTATTTT. Its translation is CASSTPFSLSGSTDTQYF.

Written as DNA, the CDR3 is TGTGCCAGCAGCTTGGTAATAGCGGGGGGAGATACGCAGTATTTT. It codes for CASSLVIAGGDTQYF. The J gene is TRBJ2-3, the V gene TRBV5-6; 10 bases agree with TRBD2. The length of the CDR3 is 15 residues. CDR1 SGHDT and CDR2 YYEEEE come from the germline V gene. J gave up 5 bases and V 0 bases, and 3 bases lay outside the gene matches.

The gene calls are TRBV19 and TRBJ2-1; TRBD2 matches at 7 bases. Germline V gives CDR1 LNHDA, CDR2 SQIVND (reference sequence). Trimming took 6 bases from V and 0 from J; bases not matched to a gene: 14. There are 18 residues in the CDR3. CDR3 sequence reads: CASRRRASGIYSYNEQFF. The CDR3 DNA sequence: TGTGCCAGTAGACGGCGAGCAAGCGGGATTTACTCCTACAATGAGCAGTTCTTC.

The V call is TRBV6-5, the J call TRBJ2-3; D might be TRBD1 (6 bases). The CDR3 runs to 14 residues. The V gene's germline CDR1 is MNHEY and CDR2 SVGAGI. V was shortened by 5 bases and J by 3 bases, with 12 bases between the two germline ends. The chain's CDR3 is CASSDRWRTDTQYF. CDR3 coding DNA: TGTGCCAGCAGTGACAGGTGGCGGACAGATACGCAGTATTTT.

This chain uses TRBV7-2 with TRBJ2-5, with D unclear. Per the germline V gene, CDR1 is SGHTA and CDR2 is FQGNSA. The CDR3 consists of 14 residues. With 4 bases removed from V and 2 bases from J, the gap between germline ends came to 11 bases. The CDR3 nucleotides are TGTGCCAGCAGCTCGTGGGCCCTACAAGAGACCCAGTACTTC. Encoded protein: CASSSWALQETQYF.

The chain uses TRBV6-1 and TRBJ2-1, with 11 bases matching TRBD1. The germline CDR1 and CDR2 sequences are MNHNS and SASEGT. The V segment lost 7 bases and the J segment 6 bases; nucleotides outside the gene matches: 8. The CDR3 totals 15 residues. CDR3 region: CASTLDRGLSNEQFF. DNA for the CDR3: TGTGCCAGCACCCTGGACAGGGGGCTAAGCAATGAGCAGTTCTTC.

The chain employs TRBV28 and TRBJ2-2, with D maybe TRBD2 (5 bases). Germline CDR1 reads MDHEN; CDR2 reads SYDVKM. Trimming left V 7 bases short and J 9 bases short, with 9 bases between. This CDR3 is 11 amino acids long. This CDR3 reads CASTSGRELFF. The CDR3 DNA reads TGTGCCAGCACGAGCGGACGGGAGCTGTTTTTT.

The CDR3 DNA reads TGTGCCAGCAGCTTAGCCTCAGCGGGAGGGGGCCAAGAGACCCAGTACTTC. Translating it yields CASSLASAGGGQETQYF. The chain has TRBV7-9 and TRBJ2-5; 10 positions match TRBD2. The CDR3 consists of 17 residues. Germline lookup yields CDR1 SEHNR and CDR2 FQNEAQ (reference sequence). The J segment lost 1 base and the V segment lost 0 bases, leaving 5 bases of the junction unmatched. The entire variable domain, with the rest obtained from reference TRBV7-9 and TRBJ2-5, is as follows: DTGVSQNPRHKITKRGQNVTFRCDPISEHNRLYWYRQTLGQGPEFLTYFQNEAQLEKSRLLSDRFSAERPKGSFSTLEIQRTEQGDSAMYLCASSLASAGGGQETQYFGPGTRLLVL.

This chain uses TRBV4-2 with TRBJ2-5; D is perhaps TRBD2 (7 bases). There are 18 residues in the CDR3. CDR1 LGHNA and CDR2 YNFKEQ come from the germline V gene. The V end lost 1 base, the J end lost 3 bases, and 21 bases lay between the germline ends. The CDR3 spells CASSQGGRGAGREETQYF. The CDR3 DNA sequence: TGTGCCAGCAGCCAAGGGGGTCGGGGGGCAGGTAGGGAAGAGACCCAGTACTTC.

This chain uses TRBV15 with TRBJ2-7; 9 nucleotides match TRBD2. This CDR3 has 16 amino acids. With 1 base clipped from V and 0 bases from J, the junction kept 4 bases outside the gene matches. Germline assignment: CDR1 LNHNV and CDR2 YYDKDF (reference sequence). The CDR3 nucleotides read TGTGCCACCAGCAGAGTAGGCGGGGGGGTCTCCTACGAGCAGTACTTC. It translates to CATSRVGGGVSYEQYF.

The rearrangement uses TRBV7-2 and TRBJ1-1, with D unclear. The CDR3 has 14 residues. V was pared by 3 bases and J by 6 bases, with 14 bases between. Looked up from germline, CDR1 is SGHTA and CDR2 is FQGNSA. The CDR3 DNA is TGTGCCAGCAGCTTTGGTGCCCTTAGCGCTGAAGCTTTCTTT. Its protein is CASSFGALSAEAFF.

The chain joins TRBV6-1 to TRBJ2-3; a possible D gene is TRBD2 (6 bases). Germline-derived CDR1 and CDR2 are MNHNS and SASEGT. The V gene lost 4 bases and the J gene lost 6 bases, with 14 bases spanning the gap. The CDR3 totals 14 residues. The CDR3 is CASSVRDSRDTQYF. CDR3 nucleotides: TGTGCCAGCAGTGTCCGGGACTCACGGGATACGCAGTATTTT.

The chain is built from TRBV10-3 and TRBJ2-1; weak D call: TRBD2 (6 bases). The V gene's germline CDR1 is ENHRY and CDR2 SYGVKD. V was trimmed by 10 bases and J by 5 bases, leaving 12 bases between them. The CDR3 is 12 amino acids. DNA for the CDR3: TGTGCCACCCAACTAGCCGACAATGAGCAGTTCTTC. It translates to CATQLADNEQFF.

The chain links TRBV5-6 to TRBJ1-4, with 8 bases lining up with TRBD1. CDR1 is SGHDT and CDR2 is YYEEEE in the germline V gene. CDR3 size: 15 residues. The J segment lost 4 bases and the V segment lost 5 bases, leaving 7 bases of the junction unmatched. The CDR3 region is CASSGGTGLNEKLFF. The CDR3 DNA is TGTGCCAGCAGTGGGGGGACAGGTCTTAATGAAAAACTGTTTTTT.

This clone was found a few times. V usage is TRBV6-1 and J usage is TRBJ1-2; no firm D call. This CDR3 is 11 amino acids long. The V end was cut by 10 bases, the J end by 8 bases, with 14 bases between. Germline assignment: CDR1 MNHNS and CDR2 SASEGT. The CDR3 sequence is CAIHDGSGYTF. The CDR3, as DNA: TGTGCCATCCATGACGGTAGCGGCTACACCTTC.